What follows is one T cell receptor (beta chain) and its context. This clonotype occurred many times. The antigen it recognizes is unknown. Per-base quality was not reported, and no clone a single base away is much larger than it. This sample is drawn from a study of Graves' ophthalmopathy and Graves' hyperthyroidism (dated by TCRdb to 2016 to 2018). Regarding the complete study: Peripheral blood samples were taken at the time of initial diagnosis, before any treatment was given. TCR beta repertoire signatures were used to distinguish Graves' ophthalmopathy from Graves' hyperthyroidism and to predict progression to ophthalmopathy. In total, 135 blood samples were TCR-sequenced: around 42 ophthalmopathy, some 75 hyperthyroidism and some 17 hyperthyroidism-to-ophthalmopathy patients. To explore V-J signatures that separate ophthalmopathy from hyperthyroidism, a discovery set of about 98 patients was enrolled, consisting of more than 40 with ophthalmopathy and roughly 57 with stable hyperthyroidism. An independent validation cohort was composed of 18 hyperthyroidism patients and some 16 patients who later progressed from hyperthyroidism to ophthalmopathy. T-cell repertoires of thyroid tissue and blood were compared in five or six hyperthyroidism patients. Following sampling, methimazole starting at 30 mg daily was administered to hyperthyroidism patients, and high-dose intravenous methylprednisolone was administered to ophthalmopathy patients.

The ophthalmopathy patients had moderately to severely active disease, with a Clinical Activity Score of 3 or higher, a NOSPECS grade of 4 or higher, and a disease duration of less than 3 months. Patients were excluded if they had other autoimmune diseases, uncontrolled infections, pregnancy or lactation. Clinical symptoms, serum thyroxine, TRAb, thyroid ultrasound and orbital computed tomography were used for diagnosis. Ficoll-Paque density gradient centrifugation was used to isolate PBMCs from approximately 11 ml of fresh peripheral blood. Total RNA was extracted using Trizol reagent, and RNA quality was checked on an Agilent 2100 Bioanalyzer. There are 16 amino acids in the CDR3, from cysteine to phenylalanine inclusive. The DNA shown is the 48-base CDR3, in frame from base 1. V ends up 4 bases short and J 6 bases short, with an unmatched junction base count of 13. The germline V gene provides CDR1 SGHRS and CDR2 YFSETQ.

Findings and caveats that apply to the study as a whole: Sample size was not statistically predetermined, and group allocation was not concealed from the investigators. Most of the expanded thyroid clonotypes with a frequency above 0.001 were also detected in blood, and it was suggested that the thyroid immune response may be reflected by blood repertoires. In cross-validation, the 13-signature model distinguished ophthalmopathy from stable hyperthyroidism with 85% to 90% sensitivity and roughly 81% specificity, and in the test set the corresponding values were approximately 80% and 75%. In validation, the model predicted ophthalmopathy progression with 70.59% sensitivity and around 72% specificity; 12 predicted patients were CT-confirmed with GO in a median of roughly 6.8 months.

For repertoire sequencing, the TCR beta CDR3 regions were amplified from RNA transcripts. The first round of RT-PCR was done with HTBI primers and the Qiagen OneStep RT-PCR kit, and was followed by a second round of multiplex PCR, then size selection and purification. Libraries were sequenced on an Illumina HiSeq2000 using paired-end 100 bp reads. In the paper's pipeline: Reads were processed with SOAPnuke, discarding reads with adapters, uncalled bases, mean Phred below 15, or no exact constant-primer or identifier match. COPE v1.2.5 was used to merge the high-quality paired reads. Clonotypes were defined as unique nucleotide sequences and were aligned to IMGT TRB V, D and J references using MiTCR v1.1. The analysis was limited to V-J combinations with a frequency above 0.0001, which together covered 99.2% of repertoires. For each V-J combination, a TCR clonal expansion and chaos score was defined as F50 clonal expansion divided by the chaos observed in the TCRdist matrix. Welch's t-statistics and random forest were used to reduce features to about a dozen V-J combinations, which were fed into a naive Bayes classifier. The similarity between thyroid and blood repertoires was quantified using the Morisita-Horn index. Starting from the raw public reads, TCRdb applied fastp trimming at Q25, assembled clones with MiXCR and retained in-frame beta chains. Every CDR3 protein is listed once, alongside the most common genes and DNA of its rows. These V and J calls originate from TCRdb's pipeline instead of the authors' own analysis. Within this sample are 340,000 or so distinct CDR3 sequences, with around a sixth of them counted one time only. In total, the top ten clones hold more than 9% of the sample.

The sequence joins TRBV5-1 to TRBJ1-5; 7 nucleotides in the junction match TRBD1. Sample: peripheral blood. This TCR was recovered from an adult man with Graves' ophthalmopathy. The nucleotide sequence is TGCGCCAGCAGCCCGCAGGGGGGGAATTCGCCTCAGCCCCAGCATTTT. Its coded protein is CASSPQGGNSPQPQHF.